The rows below give T cell receptor beta chains drawn from one sample of a study of Graves' ophthalmopathy and Graves' hyperthyroidism. A single record per CDR3 protein comes from TCRdb applying MiXCR to the multiplex PCR reads. The sample lists about 620,000 distinct CDR3 sequences; about a fifth were seen once. Sequences were obtained from peripheral blood. These receptors came from a woman between 18 and 29 years old with stable Graves' hyperthyroidism. Some clones in this sample may be carry-over from other donors' samples. Both conserved end residues are part of each CDR3. A D gene is named only where the DNA matches it firmly. Rows give clone size only sometimes, using once, few, many, or a class for an expanded clone.

CDR3 length,clone size,V gene,D gene,J gene,CDR3 DNA,CDR3 protein
16,once,TRBV18,TRBD1,TRBJ2-7,TGTGCCAGCTCACCTGAACCGGGACAGGCCAACTACGAGCAGTACTTC,CASSPEPGQANYEQYF
13,few,TRBV10-3,NA,TRBJ2-2,TGTGCCACGAAGGCCGAGAACACCGGGGAGCTGTTTTTT,CATKAENTGELFF
14,few,TRBV9,NA,TRBJ2-1,TGTGCCAGCGGGGATACAAGGCAGGACAATGAGCAGTTCTTC,CASGDTRQDNEQFF
13,NA,TRBV27,TRBD1,TRBJ1-2,TGTGCCAGCAGTTTTACAGGGGGGACTGGCTACACCTTC,CASSFTGGTGYTF
14,NA,TRBV25-1,NA,TRBJ1-2,TGTGCCAGCAGTGAAGGCTGGCCTAACTATGGCTACACCTTC,CASSEGWPNYGYTF
11,many,TRBV6-1,NA,TRBJ2-5,TGTGCCAGCATGTTTCAAGAGACCCAGTACTTC,CASMFQETQYF
15,NA,TRBV24-1,NA,TRBJ1-2,TGTGCCACCAGTGATCCAGGGGTAGGGGACTATGGCTACACCTTC,CATSDPGVGDYGYTF
18,many,TRBV7-3,TRBD1,TRBJ2-2,TGTGCCAGCAGCTCCTCGGGACAGTTCCAGCTCACCACCGGGGAGCTGTTTTTT,CASSSSGQFQLTTGELFF
13,NA,TRBV11-2,NA,TRBJ2-5,TGTGCCAGCAGCTTCGGGACGATGGAGACCCAGTACTTC,CASSFGTMETQYF
13,many,TRBV16,NA,TRBJ1-5,TGTGCCAGCAGACAAGGGCGTCATCAGCCCCAGCATTTT,CASRQGRHQPQHF
12,few,TRBV9,NA,TRBJ1-2,TGTGCCAGCAGCGTAGCGTCCGCAGGCTACACCTTC,CASSVASAGYTF
15,NA,TRBV6-1,TRBD1,TRBJ1-5,TGTGCCAGCAGACCGACAGGGGGGCCAAACCAGCCCCAGCATTTT,CASRPTGGPNQPQHF
16,many,TRBV6-1,TRBD1,TRBJ1-1,TGTGCCAGCAGTAAAACAGGGGGCGCGGGATACACTGAAGCTTTCTTT,CASSKTGGAGYTEAFF
14,many,TRBV11-2,TRBD1,TRBJ2-7,TGTGCCAGCAGCTTCGGACAGGGGACCTACGAGCAGTACTTC,CASSFGQGTYEQYF
13,many,TRBV6-5,NA,TRBJ2-7,TGTGCCAGCACCACAGGTGGGAGTTACGAGCAGTACTTC,CASTTGGSYEQYF
11,NA,TRBV27,NA,TRBJ2-7,TGTGCCAGCAGTTTATACCGGGAGCTATACTTC,CASSLYRELYF
13,few,TRBV10-3,NA,TRBJ1-1,TGTGCCATCACGGTCCGGTCGGGCACTGAAGCTTTCTTT,CAITVRSGTEAFF
15,few,TRBV6-1,NA,TRBJ1-5,TGTGCCAGCAGCCAACAGGGCTATAGCAATCAGCCCCAGCATTTT,CASSQQGYSNQPQHF
13,NA,TRBV3-1,NA,TRBJ1-2,TGTGCCAGCAGTAGAACAGGGCCCTATGGCTACACCTTC,CASSRTGPYGYTF
14,many,TRBV29-1,NA,TRBJ1-1,TGCAGCGTAGGAATTCAGGGAGGGAACACTGAAGCTTTCTTT,CSVGIQGGNTEAFF
15,many,TRBV11-2,NA,TRBJ1-5,TGTGCCAGCAGTTCCGTACAGGGCCGCAATCAGCCCCAGCATTTT,CASSSVQGRNQPQHF
13,many,TRBV6-1,NA,TRBJ2-7,TGTGCCAGCAGTGCCAGTGTTTCCTACGAGCAGTACTTC,CASSASVSYEQYF
13,many,TRBV6-1,TRBD1,TRBJ1-1,TGTGCCAGCAGTGTAATGACAGGGACAGAAGCTTTCTTT,CASSVMTGTEAFF
14,many,TRBV9,NA,TRBJ1-6,TGTGCCAGCAGCCCAGGAGGGGTTGGATCACCCCTCCACTTT,CASSPGGVGSPLHF
14,few,TRBV7-6,NA,TRBJ2-2,TGTGCCAGCAGCTTTGGCGGGGGACACGGGGAGCTGTTTTTT,CASSFGGGHGELFF
13,many,TRBV15,NA,TRBJ2-2,TGTGCCACCAGCACCGTAGGCACCGGGGAGCTGTTTTTT,CATSTVGTGELFF
13,NA,TRBV14,NA,TRBJ2-7,TGTGCCAGCAGGGAGGCTTCTTCCTACGAGCAGTACTTC,CASREASSYEQYF
13,NA,TRBV6-1,NA,TRBJ1-5,TGTGCCAGCAGTGGATGGAACGACGGGCCCCAGCATTTT,CASSGWNDGPQHF
16,NA,TRBV4-2,NA,TRBJ2-2,TGTGCCAGCAGCCAAGCCGGACGGATGAACACCGGGGAGCTGTTTTTT,CASSQAGRMNTGELFF
14,many,TRBV7-8,NA,TRBJ2-7,TGTGCCAGCAGCCCTCGGGCAGAATCCTACGAGCAGTACTTC,CASSPRAESYEQYF
15,many,TRBV12-3/TRBV12-4,TRBD1,TRBJ1-2,TGTGCCAGCAGCCCCGTTGACAGGGGATCCTATGGCTACACCTTC,CASSPVDRGSYGYTF
15,NA,TRBV10-3,TRBD2,TRBJ2-5,TGTGCCATCAGTGAGTCTAGCGGGAGGGCATCCTCCCAGTACTTC,CAISESSGRASSQYF
14,many,TRBV6-1,TRBD1,TRBJ1-1,TGTGCCAGCGGAAGGGACAGCCTGAACACTGAAGCTTTCTTT,CASGRDSLNTEAFF
15,many,TRBV7-3,NA,TRBJ2-2,TGTGCCAGCAGCTTGTTCAGGTCGAACACCGGGGAGCTGTTTTTT,CASSLFRSNTGELFF
15,few,TRBV11-3,NA,TRBJ1-1,TGTGCCAGCAGCCTGACTGCCACAGGGAACACTGAAGCTTTCTTT,CASSLTATGNTEAFF
14,many,TRBV20-1,TRBD1,TRBJ2-2,TGCAGTGCTAGAACAGGGACAGGCACCGGGGAGCTGTTTTTT,CSARTGTGTGELFF
12,NA,TRBV30,NA,TRBJ1-1,TGTGCCTGGAATACAGGGTCCACTGAAGCTTTCTTT,CAWNTGSTEAFF
15,many,TRBV6-5,NA,TRBJ1-1,TGTGCCAGCAGTTACTTTGGGGGAGGGAACACTGAAGCTTTCTTT,CASSYFGGGNTEAFF
16,once,TRBV7-9,NA,TRBJ1-6,TGTGCCAGCAGCGGAAGGGGCAGGGGCCTATCCTCACCCCTCCACTTT,CASSGRGRGLSSPLHF
16,many,TRBV20-1,TRBD1,TRBJ1-5,TGCAGTGCTCGCCGGACAGGGTGGTATAGCAATCAGCCCCAGCATTTT,CSARRTGWYSNQPQHF
15,many,TRBV20-1,NA,TRBJ2-4,TGCAGTGCGCGGGAGTGGGGGGCCAATGTCGGTACTCAGTACTTC,CSAREWGANVGTQYF
10,NA,TRBV20-1,NA,TRBJ1-2,TGCAGTGCTAGAAGGGATGGCTACACCTTC,CSARRDGYTF
14,few,TRBV3-1,NA,TRBJ2-4,TGTGCCAGCAGCGGTGATTTAGCCAAAAACATTCAGTACTTC,CASSGDLAKNIQYF
13,many,TRBV12-3/TRBV12-4,TRBD1,TRBJ2-7,TGTGCCAGCAGTCAAAGGACAGGGTACGGGCAGTACTTC,CASSQRTGYGQYF
12,many,TRBV2,NA,TRBJ1-3,TGTGCCAGCAGCCTACTAAGGAACACCATATATTTT,CASSLLRNTIYF
15,few,TRBV2,NA,TRBJ1-2,TGTGCCAGCAGTGAAGCGCGGGAGGGTCCCTATGGCTACACCTTC,CASSEAREGPYGYTF
11,few,TRBV7-9,NA,TRBJ2-7,TGTGCCAGCAGCTTAGAGGCAGGGCAGTACTTC,CASSLEAGQYF
14,NA,TRBV5-6,NA,TRBJ1-1,TGTGCCAGCTACCCGGGACCTGGGGCCACTGAAGCTTTCTTT,CASYPGPGATEAFF
19,many,TRBV7-8,NA,TRBJ1-1,TGTGCCAGCCACCCTACAGTCGTAGCTGGCGGCAGACCAAACACTGAAGCTTTCTTT,CASHPTVVAGGRPNTEAFF
16,NA,TRBV5-1,NA,TRBJ1-5,TGCGCCAGCAGCTTGCGGGGAGGGCTAAGCAATCAGCCCCAGCATTTT,CASSLRGGLSNQPQHF
16,many,TRBV5-1,NA,TRBJ2-2,TGCGCCAGCAGCTTTTACGCTGCAGGGACCGGCGGGGAGCTGTTTTTT,CASSFYAAGTGGELFF
14,many,TRBV6-5,NA,TRBJ2-7,TGTGCCAGCAGTTATCTACAGGGAACCTACGAGCAGTACTTC,CASSYLQGTYEQYF
13,many,TRBV6-5,NA,TRBJ1-2,TGTGCCAGCAGTTACCCCGGGGGCTATGGCTACACCTTC,CASSYPGGYGYTF
15,many,TRBV11-2,NA,TRBJ1-5,TGTGCCAGCAGCTTAGATTGGGGTAGCAATCAGCCCCAGCATTTT,CASSLDWGSNQPQHF
15,many,TRBV27,NA,TRBJ1-6,TGTGCCAGCGGGCCAGTGGAAAAAGGGAATTCACCCCTCCACTTT,CASGPVEKGNSPLHF
15,few,TRBV6-1,TRBD1,TRBJ1-6,TGTGCCAGCAGAAGGACAGGGGCATCTAATTCACCCCTCCACTTT,CASRRTGASNSPLHF
13,many,TRBV7-9,NA,TRBJ1-1,TGTGCCAGCAGCTTGACAGCTGAGACTGAAGCTTTCTTT,CASSLTAETEAFF
15,many,TRBV20-1,NA,TRBJ2-5,TGCAGTGTCGGGGCATCCCAAAGCCGGAGTGAGACCCAGTACTTC,CSVGASQSRSETQYF
15,many,TRBV2,NA,TRBJ1-5,TGTGCCAGCAGACAAGGGACGGATAGCAATCAGCCCCAGCATTTT,CASRQGTDSNQPQHF
13,few,TRBV14,NA,TRBJ1-2,TGTGCCAGCAGCCAAGATCGGGCAGGGGTCTACACCTTC,CASSQDRAGVYTF